The T cell receptor (beta chain) under discussion was sequenced for a study of technical replicates of blood from a few donors. Using immunoSEQ multiplex PCR, the repertoire was profiled, and TCRdb retains in-frame clones only, with some absent. This sample carries tens of thousands of clones, roughly 92% of them seen once, and the ten largest clones take about 0.38%. Germline assignment: CDR1 MNHEY and CDR2 SVGAGI. This CDR3 contains 13 residues. Trimming stripped 6 bases from V and 0 bases from J, with 8 bases between. The genes are TRBV6-5 and TRBJ1-1; D may be TRBD1 (6 bases). The sequencing sample was made of T cells isolated from PBMCs. This clonotype was sampled from a human donor in good health. The chain's CDR3 is CASRGQLNTEAFF. CDR3 nucleotide sequence: TGTGCCAGCAGAGGACAGCTGAACACTGAAGCTTTCTTT.